Described below is a single T cell receptor (beta chain) sequence and its context. Its target is unknown. V shed 6 bases and J 7 bases; nucleotides not matched to a gene: 6. The germline CDR1 and CDR2 sequences are SNHLY and FYNNEI. This CDR3 spans 13 amino acids. TEMRA cells were enriched by FACS, and CD4+ and CD8+ T cells were negatively isolated. Random hexamers were used to reverse transcribe the RNA input (about 0.5 to 1 ug). Amplification of TCR beta CDR3 spanned 54 Vbeta and 13 Jbeta via immunoSEQ multiplex PCR. MiXCR, applied by TCRdb to the immunoSEQ multiplex PCR reads, yields one record per CDR3 protein. Of more than 150,000 distinct CDR3 sequences in the sample, about 95% were seen once. The data are from a study of CD8 T cells in Susac syndrome. The study's findings and limits: The study's TCR sequencing and HLA analysis covered a relatively small number of individuals, and the study acknowledged this.

Material: CD8+ T cells from PBMCs. The TCR comes from a human donor with multiple sclerosis. The V gene is TRBV2, the J gene TRBJ2-1, with 7 positions matching TRBD1. The CDR3 region is CASRGTGVNEQFF. The CDR3 DNA reads as TGTGCCAGCAGAGGTACAGGGGTGAATGAGCAGTTCTTC. The whole variable domain, remainder taken from reference TRBV2 and TRBJ2-1, is EPEVTQTPSHQVTQMGQEVILRCVPISNHLYFYWYRQILGQKVEFLVSFYNNEISEKSEIFDDQFSVERPDGSNFTLKIRSTKLEDSAMYFCASRGTGVNEQFFGPGTRLTVL.